This entry lists 26 T cell receptor beta chains sequenced from one sample in a study of blood T cell repertoires in COVID-19. Assay used: immunoSEQ multiplex PCR; TCRdb lists only in-frame clones, some missing. The sample includes 130,000 or so clones, around 85% of them seen just once. Sequenced: peripheral blood. These receptors all stem from a human donor in a cohort sampled during active COVID-19.

The chain links TRBV15 to TRBJ1-2; 10 bases match TRBD1. The CDR3 extends over 16 amino acids. Germline V gene lookup returns CDR1 LNHNV and CDR2 YYDKDF (reference sequence). The ends lost 1 base at V and 6 bases at J; junction bases unmatched: 8. The CDR3 region has the DNA TGTGCCACCAGCAGAGTGCCGGGACAGGGGTGGAATGGCTACACCTTC. This encodes CATSRVPGQGWNGYTF. Variable domain in full (rest from reference TRBV15 and TRBJ1-2): DAMVIQNPRYQVTQFGKPVTLSCSQTLNHNVMYWYQQKSSQAPKLLFHYYDKDFNNEADTPDNFQSRRPNTSFCFLDIRSPGLGDTAMYLCATSRVPGQGWNGYTFGSGTRLTVV.

Here the CDR3 DNA reads TGTGCCAGCAGCCAAGTGGTGGACAGGGGGGACCAGCCCCAGCATTTT. It translates to CASSQVVDRGDQPQHF. V is TRBV3-1 (or the pseudogene TRBV3-2) and J is TRBJ1-5; 10 bases match TRBD1. The CDR3 is 16 residues long. V shed 1 base and J 7 bases; nucleotides not matched to a gene: 7. CDR1 and CDR2 (germline): LGHDT, YNNKEL (reference sequence).

The chain recombines TRBV30 with TRBJ1-1, with D unclear. The CDR3 is 12 residues long. V was pared by 1 base and J by 1 base, with 4 bases between. Germline assignment: CDR1 GTSNPN and CDR2 SVGIG (reference sequence). CDR3: CAWSAGNTEAFF. The CDR3 region has the DNA TGTGCCTGGAGTGCGGGGAACACTGAAGCTTTCTTT.

The chain employs TRBV24-1 and TRBJ2-3, with D possibly matching TRBD2 (6 bases). Germline loops: CDR1 KGHDR, CDR2 SFDVKD. The CDR3 has 11 amino acids. V was shortened by 9 bases and J by 7 bases, with 10 bases between the two germline ends. CDR3 sequence reads: CATGRGNTQYF. The CDR3 DNA reads TGTGCCACCGGCCGGGGGAATACGCAGTATTTT.

This clone was seen once. V and J are TRBV7-9 and TRBJ1-2; the D is unclear. Deletions cut 3 bases from V and 8 bases from J, with 10 bases between. CDR3 length: 12 residues. Germline V gives CDR1 SEHNR, CDR2 FQNEAQ (reference sequence). Here the CDR3 reads CASSLTSTGYTF. In DNA form, the CDR3 reads TGTGCCAGCAGCTTGACATCAACAGGCTACACCTTC. The complete variable domain, with remaining parts taken from reference TRBV7-9 and TRBJ1-2, reads DTGVSQNPRHKITKRGQNVTFRCDPISEHNRLYWYRQTLGQGPEFLTYFQNEAQLEKSRLLSDRFSAERPKGSFSTLEIQRTEQGDSAMYLCASSLTSTGYTFGSGTRLTVV.

The rearrangement joins TRBV27 to TRBJ2-2, with D possibly matching TRBD1 (5 bases). Per germline, CDR1 MNHEY and CDR2 SMNVEV (reference sequence). Trimming took off 6 bases at V and 5 bases at J, with 13 bases between the two ends. This CDR3 has 14 residues. The CDR3 here is CASSLTGYTGELFF. The CDR3 nucleotides read TGTGCCAGCAGCCTTACAGGATATACCGGGGAGCTGTTTTTT.

The rearrangement uses TRBV6-5 and TRBJ2-2; TRBD2 matches 10 bases. CDR1 and CDR2 from the germline V gene are MNHEY and SVGAGI. V trimming: 6 bases; J trimming: 5 bases; junction bases outside the gene matches: 6. The CDR3 totals 15 residues. The CDR3 DNA follows: TGTGCCAGCAGCTATCTAGCGGGAGTAACCGGGGAGCTGTTTTTT. Translating gives CASSYLAGVTGELFF.

This chain links TRBV5-1 with TRBJ2-6; the match to TRBD2 covers 14 bases. Germline V gives CDR1 SGHRS, CDR2 YFSETQ. The CDR3 loop spans 20 amino acids. Trimming at V came to 0 bases and at J to 0 bases, leaving 5 bases not matched to a gene. As DNA, the CDR3 is TGCGCCAGCAGCTTGGTAGGGACTAGCGGGAGACCCTCTGGGGCCAACGTCCTGACTTTC. It yields the protein CASSLVGTSGRPSGANVLTF.

This clone was seen a single time. V and J are TRBV18 and TRBJ2-3, with TRBD2 matching over 11 bases. The CDR3 consists of 16 residues. In germline, CDR1 is KGHSH, CDR2 LQKENI. V trimming: 3 bases; J trimming: 5 bases; junction bases outside the gene matches: 7. CDR3 in amino acids: CASSPLAGGLLDTQYF. The CDR3 DNA reads as TGTGCCAGCTCACCTCTAGCGGGAGGCCTGCTAGATACGCAGTATTTT.

The chain has TRBV4-1 and TRBJ2-7, with 8 nucleotides matching TRBD1. CDR1 is MGHRA and CDR2 is YSYEKL in the germline V gene. V lost 1 base to trimming and J lost 3 bases; unmatched junction nucleotides: 8. The CDR3 has 16 amino acids. The CDR3 protein is CASSQAPGQALYEQYF. The DNA of the CDR3 is TGCGCCAGCAGCCAAGCTCCGGGACAGGCACTCTACGAGCAGTACTTC.

V gene TRBV6-5 combines with J gene TRBJ1-2; the match to TRBD1 covers 8 bases. The CDR3 extends over 14 amino acids. V dropped 8 bases and J dropped 6; count of bases not matched to a gene: 11. Germline V gene sequence: CDR1 MNHEY, CDR2 SVGAGI. In DNA form, the CDR3 reads TGTGCCAGCTACGCTGACAGGGGTTTTCATGGCTACACCTTC. Residues: CASYADRGFHGYTF.

In its sample, this clone was seen once. Written as DNA, the CDR3 is TGTGCCAGCAGCGTTGGCCAGGCTGGTCAGACCCAGTACTTC. Its protein is CASSVGQAGQTQYF. V is TRBV9 and J is TRBJ2-5, with D hard to call. The V end was cut by 2 bases, the J end by 6 bases, with 14 bases between. This CDR3 has 14 amino acids. Germline-derived CDR1 and CDR2 are SGDLS and YYNGEE.

The count of this clone is one. The rearrangement links TRBV2 to TRBJ2-3; possibly TRBD2 for D (6 bases). Germline V gene data show CDR1 as SNHLY and CDR2 as FYNNEI. This CDR3 contains 15 residues. Trimming shortened V by 5 bases and J by 2 bases, and 14 bases separated the two germline ends. The CDR3 here is CASSTIRGSTDTQYF. The CDR3, as DNA: TGTGCCAGCAGTACCATCCGGGGGTCCACAGATACGCAGTATTTT.

This clone has more than one count but fewer than ten. The chain employs TRBV5-4 and TRBJ1-1, with TRBD1 matching over 7 bases. The V and J ends lost 4 bases and 9 bases, in that order; junction bases with no gene match: 12. CDR3 size: 14 residues. Looked up from germline, CDR1 is SGHNT and CDR2 is YYREEE (reference sequence). CDR3 protein: CASSKLWGTAQAFF. The DNA of the CDR3 is TGTGCCAGCAGCAAGTTATGGGGGACAGCTCAAGCTTTCTTT.

The chain recombines TRBV7-2 with TRBJ2-3; the match to TRBD1 covers 8 bases. V was pared by 3 bases and J by 0 bases, with 2 bases of the junction left unmatched. Germline CDR1 SGHTA, CDR2 FQGNSA. The CDR3 covers 15 residues. CDR3 sequence reads: CASSLDRASTDTQYF. CDR3 DNA sequence: TGTGCCAGCAGCTTGGACAGGGCCAGCACAGATACGCAGTATTTT.

CDR3 nucleotide sequence: TGTGCCAGCAGGCAGGGGTCGGTTGATGAGCAGTTCTTC. Residues: CASRQGSVDEQFF. The rearrangement joins TRBV14 to TRBJ2-1, with D perhaps matching TRBD1 (6 bases). The V end was cut by 6 bases, the J end by 8 bases, with 14 bases between. The CDR3 is 13 residues long. The germline V gene encodes CDR1 SGHDN and CDR2 FVKESK.

The chain joins TRBV5-1 to TRBJ2-5; 7 bases are shared with TRBD2. There are 15 residues in the CDR3. In germline, CDR1 is SGHRS, CDR2 YFSETQ. The trim removed 1 base at V and 5 bases at J, leaving 8 bases unmatched. CDR3 nucleotides: TGCGCCAGCAGCTTGATCAGCGGGGAGGGGGAGACCCAGTACTTC. This codes for CASSLISGEGETQYF.

The chain recombines TRBV27 with TRBJ2-1; possibly TRBD2 for D (6 bases). Looked up from germline, CDR1 is MNHEY and CDR2 is SMNVEV (reference sequence). The CDR3 spans 13 residues. Deletions cut 8 bases from V and 6 bases from J, with 14 bases between. CDR3 amino acids: CASRGNVGNEQFF. The CDR3, as DNA: TGTGCCAGCCGGGGGAACGTGGGCAATGAGCAGTTCTTC.

The gene calls are TRBV4-3 and TRBJ1-1; D ambiguous. V lost 4 bases and J 0 bases, leaving 6 bases between the germline ends. The CDR3 consists of 13 residues. CDR1 and CDR2 from the germline V gene are LGHNA and YSLEER. The CDR3 coding sequence is TGCGCCAGCAGCCGGGCCTTGAACACTGAAGCTTTCTTT. As protein: CASSRALNTEAFF.

The chain uses TRBV7-2 and TRBJ2-3; the D gene is possibly TRBD2 (6 bases). The V and J ends lost 3 bases and 3 bases respectively, with 10 bases between them. This CDR3 has 14 amino acids. Germline CDR1 is SGHTA and CDR2 is FQGNSA. CDR3 DNA sequence: TGTGCCAGCAGCTTGAGACGGGGGACAGATACGCAGTATTTT. Its translation: CASSLRRGTDTQYF. Supplemented by reference TRBV7-2 and TRBJ2-3, the full variable domain reads GAGVSQSPSNKVTEKGKDVELRCDPISGHTALYWYRQSLGQGLEFLIYFQGNSAPDKSGLPSDRFSAERTGGSVSTLTIQRTQQEDSAVYLCASSLRRGTDTQYFGPGTRLTVL.

The J gene is TRBJ2-1, the V gene TRBV4-1; 7 bases fit TRBD2. This CDR3 has 16 amino acids. Germline CDR1 MGHRA, CDR2 YSYEKL. The junction had 9 bases not matched to a gene; V was cut back by 4 bases and J by 3 bases. In DNA form, the CDR3 reads TGCGCCAGCAGCCCGTCACGGGGCGGGAGCTACAATGAGCAGTTCTTC. Encoded protein: CASSPSRGGSYNEQFF.

The CDR3: CASSYLLRLAGTKNIQYF. CDR3 nucleotide sequence: TGTGCCAGCAGTTACTTATTAAGGCTAGCGGGGACCAAAAACATTCAGTACTTC. This chain links TRBV6-2 or TRBV6-3 with TRBJ2-4; TRBD2 matches at 9 bases. The germline CDR1 and CDR2 sequences are MNHEY and SVGEGT. Trimming cost V 1 base and J 2 bases; bases outside gene matches: 9. CDR3 length: 18 amino acids.

This clone was recorded only once. This rearrangement joins TRBV7-2 to TRBJ2-5; 8 bases map to TRBD1. This CDR3 is 16 amino acids long. Germline V gives CDR1 SGHTA, CDR2 FQGNSA. Unmatched junction bases numbered 6, after V lost 2 bases and J lost 1 base. For the CDR3, the DNA is TGTGCCAGCAGCTTACCAGGGGGCGTTTTCCAAGAGACCCAGTACTTC. Its translation: CASSLPGGVFQETQYF.

The chain carries TRBV30 and TRBJ2-1; 9 bases map to TRBD2. The CDR3 sequence is 19 residues long. The V gene's germline CDR1 is GTSNPN and CDR2 SVGIG (reference sequence). J gave up 4 bases and V 4 bases, and 20 bases lay outside the gene matches. CDR3 sequence reads: CAWNQGFFGGRAGYNEQFF. For the CDR3, the DNA is TGTGCCTGGAACCAGGGTTTTTTCGGCGGGAGGGCGGGGTACAATGAGCAGTTCTTC.

This sequence joins TRBV2 and TRBJ1-4; 8 nucleotides align to TRBD1. V lost 5 bases and J lost 7; bases outside the gene matches: 9. Germline CDR1 and CDR2: SNHLY and FYNNEI. The length of the CDR3 is 15 residues. CDR3 sequence: CASSREDRVTEKLFF. As DNA, the CDR3 is TGTGCCAGCAGTCGCGAGGACAGGGTGACTGAAAAACTGTTTTTT.

About this clone itself: At one of its ends the junction is not consistent with the germline gene, which may arise from a read error. The J gene is TRBJ1-6, the V gene TRBV7-9, with 7 bases that match TRBD1. This CDR3 comprises 15 residues. CDR1 is SEHNR and CDR2 is FQNEAQ in the germline V gene (reference sequence). The CDR3 DNA reads as TGTGCCAGCAGCCTAGCAGGGGGAAGTAATTCACCCCTCCACTTT. It is translated as CASSLAGGSNSPLHF.